This record looks at one T cell receptor (beta chain) sequence and its context. No antigen is known for it. This sample stems from a study of vaccination effects on CD4 cells after COVID-19. Study results and caveats: Limitations: small convalescent group and missing early post-infection timepoints. Spike-reactive clones in convalescents after vaccination were chiefly newly vaccine-induced.

Measured with immunoSEQ multiplex PCR; TCRdb has only the in-frame clones, and not every one. The sample holds 40,000 to 45,000 clones; over 60% are singletons and the top ten take 3% to 4%. The length of the CDR3 is 18 residues. Germline trimming cut 5 bases from V and 2 bases from J; bases unmatched to any gene: 13. Germline V gene data show CDR1 as SGHTA and CDR2 as FQGTGA. Investigators separated out CD4+ T cells once about 10 days of culture had passed. SARS-CoV-2 infection was confirmed by PCR in the person between March and December 2020. Participants completed two doses of the BNT162b2 or mRNA-1273 vaccine. Both day 3 and day 7 saw half the medium replaced with IL-2 medium.

J is TRBJ2-5 and V is TRBV7-3, with 11 bases lining up with TRBD1. This sequence originates from a human donor who had a prior SARS-CoV-2 infection. This material consisted of CD4+ T cells from PBMCs cultured without peptide, taken after COVID-19 vaccination. CDR3 bases: TGTGCCAGCAGCGCACCCGTTTCCGGGACAGGGGGGCAAGAGACCCAGTACTTC. Translation gives CASSAPVSGTGGQETQYF.